The 23 T cell receptor beta chains below come from one sample, sequenced in a study of blood T cell repertoires in COVID-19. The method was immunoSEQ multiplex PCR; TCRdb's version includes in-frame clones alone and lacks a portion of them. This repertoire shows about 300,000 clones, 85% to 90% found once; its top ten account for roughly 4%. Sequenced material: PBMCs or T cells enriched from blood (not recorded which). The receptors were gathered from a man aged 30 to 45 who had recovered from COVID-19.

In its sample, this clone was seen once. The rearrangement links TRBV7-2 to TRBJ1-2; the D gene is possibly TRBD1 (6 bases). V was cut by 6 bases and J by 3 bases, with 11 bases left in between. There are 13 residues in the CDR3. Germline lookup yields CDR1 SGHTA and CDR2 FQGNSA. CDR3 sequence reads: CASSSGQYYGYTF. The DNA of the CDR3 is TGTGCCAGCAGTTCTGGACAGTACTATGGCTACACCTTC.

In DNA form, the CDR3 reads TGTGCCAGCAGCCAAGAGGGAGCGGGAGGTCCCCCCTACGAGCAGTACTTC. Protein sequence: CASSQEGAGGPPYEQYF. The chain combines TRBV4-2 with TRBJ2-7; 9 bases map to TRBD2. This CDR3 is 17 amino acids long. Germline V gene sequence: CDR1 LGHNA, CDR2 YNFKEQ. V was clipped by 0 bases and J by 2 bases; unmatched bases: 8.

The chain combines TRBV5-6 with TRBJ2-5; 12 bases match TRBD2. Germline V gene sequence: CDR1 SGHDT, CDR2 YYEEEE. CDR3 length: 17 residues. Trimming at V came to 5 bases and at J to 1 base, leaving 9 bases not matched to a gene. CDR3 sequence reads: CASSRLAGAQLQETQYF. DNA for the CDR3: TGTGCCAGCAGTCGACTAGCGGGGGCGCAACTCCAAGAGACCCAGTACTTC. The variable domain in full, completed from reference TRBV5-6 and TRBJ2-5, reads DAGVTQSPTHLIKTRGQQVTLRCSPKSGHDTVSWYQQALGQGPQFIFQYYEEEERQRGNFPDRFSGHQFPNYSSELNVNALLLGDSALYLCASSRLAGAQLQETQYFGPGTRLLVL.

This clone was seen a single time. The genes are TRBV29-1 and TRBJ2-3; 10 nucleotides agree with TRBD1. The V segment lost 7 bases and the J segment 4 bases; nucleotides outside the gene matches: 17. The CDR3 is 17 amino acids. Germline CDR1 reads SQVTM; CDR2 reads ANQGSEA. The DNA of the CDR3 is TGCAGCGCACCTCCTCCGGGACAGGGGTTTAGCGCAGATACGCAGTATTTT. Its protein is CSAPPPGQGFSADTQYF.

The chain recombines TRBV4-2 with TRBJ2-4, with D perhaps TRBD2 (7 bases). This CDR3 has 18 residues. V was clipped by 0 bases and J by 8 bases, with 23 bases between them. CDR1 and CDR2 (germline): LGHNA, YNFKEQ. CDR3 DNA: TGTGCCAGCAGCCAAGATCTGGGGGCGGGAGATCGGTTCGACATTCAGTACTTC. Its protein product is CASSQDLGAGDRFDIQYF.

The chain uses TRBV3-1 (or the pseudogene TRBV3-2) and TRBJ2-3, with D unresolved. Germline V gene lookup returns CDR1 LGHDT and CDR2 YNNKEL (reference sequence). Trimming removed 4 bases at V and 8 bases at J, with 10 bases between. The CDR3 is made up of 12 amino acids. CDR3 bases: TGTGCCAGCAGCCTATTGGAGTCTACGCAGTATTTT. Protein sequence: CASSLLESTQYF.

The V gene is TRBV5-6, the J gene TRBJ2-2; 9 bases are shared with TRBD2. Germline V gives CDR1 SGHDT, CDR2 YYEEEE. The CDR3 loop spans 16 amino acids. J was trimmed by 3 bases and V by 3 bases; bases with no gene match: 6. The CDR3, as DNA: TGTGCCAGCAGCTCCCAGGGACTAGCTCACACCGGGGAGCTGTTTTTT. Translation gives CASSSQGLAHTGELFF.

The genes are TRBV18 and TRBJ1-4; TRBD1 is a possible D gene (5 bases). This CDR3 is built from 15 residues. Per germline, CDR1 KGHSH and CDR2 LQKENI. V was pared by 2 bases and J by 3 bases, with 10 bases between. CDR3 amino acids: CASSPSRAPNEKLFF. Written as DNA, the CDR3 is TGTGCCAGCTCACCATCCAGGGCCCCTAATGAAAAACTGTTTTTT.

This clone was detected once. This sequence joins TRBV2 and TRBJ1-5, with 7 nucleotides matching TRBD1. Germline loops: CDR1 SNHLY, CDR2 FYNNEI. Germline trimming cut 6 bases from V and 3 bases from J; bases unmatched to any gene: 8. The CDR3 is 15 residues long. CDR3 sequence: CASRKDRAVNQPQHF. The CDR3 DNA reads as TGTGCCAGCAGAAAAGACAGGGCGGTCAATCAGCCCCAGCATTTT.

The chain's CDR3 is CATYDPLATYYEQYF. CDR3 DNA: TGCGCCACCTATGACCCACTAGCGACTTATTACGAGCAGTACTTC. This chain joins TRBV10-2 and TRBJ2-7, with 7 bases that match TRBD2. This CDR3 contains 15 residues. Germline V gene data show CDR1 as WSHSY and CDR2 as SAAADI. The V segment lost 10 bases and the J segment 4 bases; nucleotides outside the gene matches: 16.

The chain employs TRBV11-2 and TRBJ1-1; TRBD1 matches 8 bases. The CDR3 runs to 13 residues. V was clipped by 2 bases and J by 4 bases; unmatched bases: 0. CDR1 and CDR2 (germline): SGHAT, FQNNGV. DNA for the CDR3: TGTGCCAGCAGCTTAACAGGGGGCACTGAAGCTTTCTTT. Translation: CASSLTGGTEAFF.

The chain couples TRBV28 to TRBJ1-6; D is uncertain. Germline CDR1 and CDR2: MDHEN and SYDVKM. This CDR3 has 16 amino acids. V was cut by 7 bases and J by 5 bases, with 18 bases left in between. The CDR3, as DNA: TGTGCCAGCATAGGCCAGCCTTACCAGGATAATTCACCCCTCCACTTT. Protein product: CASIGQPYQDNSPLHF.

The rearrangement joins TRBV7-2 to TRBJ2-5, with D perhaps TRBD2 (7 bases). The V gene's germline CDR1 is SGHTA and CDR2 FQGNSA. Trimming removed 2 bases at V and 5 bases at J, with 15 bases between. The CDR3 consists of 15 residues. CDR3 amino acids: CASSLFAGAGETQYF. Written as DNA, the CDR3 is TGTGCCAGCAGCTTATTCGCGGGGGCAGGGGAGACCCAGTACTTC.

V and J are TRBV18 and TRBJ1-6; no firm D call. Trimming cost V 3 bases and J 4 bases, with 13 bases left between them. Germline loops: CDR1 KGHSH, CDR2 LQKENI. This CDR3 is 16 amino acids long. The CDR3 here is CASSPTVRDYNSPLHF. In DNA, the CDR3 is TGTGCCAGCTCACCTACAGTACGGGATTATAATTCACCCCTCCACTTT.

For the CDR3, the DNA is TGTGCCAGCAGTGAGTACTATGGCTACACCTTC. Protein sequence: CASSEYYGYTF. The V call is TRBV28, the J call TRBJ1-2; no reliable D call. The CDR3 sequence is 11 residues long. Trimming left V 5 bases short and J 3 bases short, with 4 bases between. In germline, CDR1 is MDHEN, CDR2 SYDVKM.

This clone has a single count. The J gene is TRBJ2-7, the V gene TRBV27; D is possibly TRBD1 (6 bases). The CDR3 length is 14 residues. V gave up 5 bases and J gave up 3 bases, with 14 bases separating them. Germline V gene data show CDR1 as MNHEY and CDR2 as SMNVEV (reference sequence). CDR3: CASSPETGLYEQYF. CDR3 sequence (DNA): TGTGCCAGCAGTCCCGAGACAGGCCTCTACGAGCAGTACTTC.

This clone has only one observation. This chain links TRBV24-1 with TRBJ2-3, with a weak D call TRBD2 (6 bases). Per the germline V gene, CDR1 is KGHDR and CDR2 is SFDVKD. Trimming left V 2 bases short and J 7 bases short, with 18 bases between. The CDR3 is 16 residues long. CDR3 DNA: TGTGCCACCAGTGATTATGGTAGCGGAAGTGTATATACGCAGTATTTT. Translating gives CATSDYGSGSVYTQYF.

This clone occurred once. The chain links TRBV14 to TRBJ2-1; D perhaps matches TRBD2 (6 bases). The germline V gene has CDR1 SGHDN and CDR2 FVKESK. The CDR3 consists of 16 residues. V lost 4 bases to trimming and J lost 0 bases, with 13 bases between them. Here the CDR3 reads CASSRGEISSYNEQFF. The CDR3 DNA reads TGTGCCAGCAGCCGGGGGGAGATCAGCTCCTACAATGAGCAGTTCTTC.

The chain couples TRBV10-3 to TRBJ1-2; no reliable D call. The CDR3 consists of 17 residues. Trimming stripped 3 bases from V and 8 bases from J, with 25 bases between. Germline V lookup: CDR1 ENHRY, CDR2 SYGVKD. The CDR3 coding sequence is TGTGCCATCAGTGATGCCCCGCCGGGGAGGAAGCTGGGAGGCTACACCTTC. It encodes CAISDAPPGRKLGGYTF.

The genes are TRBV12-5 and TRBJ2-1, with 13 bases identical to TRBD2. The CDR3 runs 17 residues. The junction had 12 bases not matched to a gene; V was cut back by 4 bases and J by 9 bases. CDR1 and CDR2 (germline): LGHNT, FRNRAP. As DNA, the CDR3 is TGTGCTAGTGGTTCCGGACTAGCGGGAGACCTCGTCGGTGAGCAGTTCTTC. This codes for CASGSGLAGDLVGEQFF.

V gene TRBV18 combines with J gene TRBJ1-5; 10 positions agree with TRBD1. The junction had 4 bases not matched to a gene; V was cut back by 4 bases and J by 4 bases. This CDR3 is 15 amino acids long. Germline values: CDR1 KGHSH, CDR2 LQKENI. CDR3 residues: CASSQTGGRNQPQHF. CDR3 coding DNA: TGTGCCAGCTCACAGACAGGGGGCCGGAATCAGCCCCAGCATTTT.

The rearrangement links TRBV5-1 to TRBJ2-1; 8 bases are a match to TRBD2. Unmatched junction bases numbered 8, after V lost 1 base and J lost 5 bases. The germline CDR1 and CDR2 sequences are SGHRS and YFSETQ. CDR3 length equals 16 residues. CDR3 residues: CASSLIPGTRNNEQFF. CDR3 bases: TGCGCCAGCAGCTTGATTCCCGGGACTAGAAACAATGAGCAGTTCTTC.

This chain links TRBV11-2 with TRBJ2-7; 9 positions match TRBD1. With 2 bases clipped from V and 3 bases from J, the junction kept 5 bases outside the gene matches. CDR1 is SGHAT, CDR2 FQNNGV, per germline. This CDR3 is 15 amino acids long. In DNA, the CDR3 is TGTGCCAGCAGCTTAACAGGGGGCCTCTACTACGAGCAGTACTTC. This sequence encodes CASSLTGGLYYEQYF. The entire variable domain, with the rest obtained from reference TRBV11-2 and TRBJ2-7, is as follows: EAGVAQSPRYKIIEKRQSVAFWCNPISGHATLYWYQQILGQGPKLLIQFQNNGVVDDSQLPKDRFSAERLKGVDSTLKIQPAKLEDSAVYLCASSLTGGLYYEQYFGPGTRLTVT.